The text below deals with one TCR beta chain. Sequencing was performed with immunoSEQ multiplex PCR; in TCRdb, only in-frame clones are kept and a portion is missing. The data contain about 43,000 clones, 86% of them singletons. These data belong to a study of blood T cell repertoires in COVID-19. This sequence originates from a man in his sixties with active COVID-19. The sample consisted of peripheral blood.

The DNA of the CDR3 is TGTGCCAGCAGATCAGTCGGACAGGGAAAAAATCAGCCCCAGCATTTT. This encodes CASRSVGQGKNQPQHF. V and J are TRBV28 and TRBJ1-5; 8 bases are a match to TRBD1. CDR1 MDHEN and CDR2 SYDVKM come from the germline V gene. After removal of 6 bases from V and 4 bases from J, the junction contained 11 bases not matched to a gene. The CDR3 has 16 amino acids. The full variable domain, completed using reference TRBV28 and TRBJ1-5, is DVKVTQSSRYLVKRTGEKVFLECVQDMDHENMFWYRQDPGLGLRLIYFSYDVKMKEKGDIPEGYSVSREKKERFSLILESASTNQTSMYLCASRSVGQGKNQPQHFGDGTRLSIL.